A selection of T cell receptor beta chains follows, all from one sample in a study of blood T cell repertoires in COVID-19. The data were produced by immunoSEQ multiplex PCR, yet TCRdb's version contains in-frame clones alone and is incomplete. The sample lists hundreds of thousands of clones; around 88% were seen once. The source material was peripheral blood. All receptors derive from a woman aged 30 to 39 with COVID-19, enrolled during active disease. Both conserved end residues are part of each CDR3. The D gene is left open where the match is weak. Size tells how often a clone was seen (once, few, many) or the class of an expanded clone, and some rows leave it out.

D gene | clone size | CDR3 length | J gene | V gene | CDR3 DNA | CDR3 protein
. | . | 13 | TRBJ2-6 | TRBV5-1 | TGCGCCAGGGGCAACTCTGGGGCCAACGTCCTGACTTTC | CARGNSGANVLTF
TRBD1 | . | 14 | TRBJ2-1 | TRBV5-1 | TGCGCCAGCAGGGACAGGGACCACTACAATGAGCAGTTCTTC | CASRDRDHYNEQFF
. | . | 11 | TRBJ1-2 | TRBV11-2 | TGTGCCAGCAGCCCTTCCTATGGCTACACCTTC | CASSPSYGYTF
. | . | 18 | TRBJ1-2 | TRBV19 | TGTGCCAGTAGTATAAGGATAGCGGGGGACCCTTCTAACTATGGCTACACCTTC | CASSIRIAGDPSNYGYTF
TRBD2 | once | 17 | TRBJ2-3 | TRBV24-1 | TGTGCCACCAGTGATCTCTCACTAGCGGCTAGGACAGATACGCAGTATTTT | CATSDLSLAARTDTQYF
TRBD2 | . | 17 | TRBJ2-1 | TRBV24-1 | TGTGCCACCAGTGATAGGACTAGCGGATCCTTCTACAATGAGCAGTTCTTC | CATSDRTSGSFYNEQFF
TRBD1 | . | 17 | TRBJ2-1 | TRBV23-1 | TGCGCCAGCAGTGCCCAGACAGGGCTACTACCGAACAATGAGCAGTTCTTC | CASSAQTGLLPNNEQFF
TRBD1 | . | 14 | TRBJ2-3 | TRBV5-1 | TGCGCCAGCAGGCGACAGGGGGGCGCCGATACGCAGTATTTT | CASRRQGGADTQYF
. | . | 15 | TRBJ2-5 | TRBV7-9 | TGTGCCAGCAGCTTAGTTTGGACTCCTCAAGAGACCCAGTACTTC | CASSLVWTPQETQYF
. | . | 15 | TRBJ1-2 | TRBV9 | TGTGCCAGCAGCGAGGGACTGGGAGGGTTATATGGCTACACCTTC | CASSEGLGGLYGYTF
. | . | 18 | TRBJ2-5 | TRBV19 | TGTGCCAGTAGTATAGCCCACACGTCGGGGGGCCTTCAAGAGACCCAGTACTTC | CASSIAHTSGGLQETQYF